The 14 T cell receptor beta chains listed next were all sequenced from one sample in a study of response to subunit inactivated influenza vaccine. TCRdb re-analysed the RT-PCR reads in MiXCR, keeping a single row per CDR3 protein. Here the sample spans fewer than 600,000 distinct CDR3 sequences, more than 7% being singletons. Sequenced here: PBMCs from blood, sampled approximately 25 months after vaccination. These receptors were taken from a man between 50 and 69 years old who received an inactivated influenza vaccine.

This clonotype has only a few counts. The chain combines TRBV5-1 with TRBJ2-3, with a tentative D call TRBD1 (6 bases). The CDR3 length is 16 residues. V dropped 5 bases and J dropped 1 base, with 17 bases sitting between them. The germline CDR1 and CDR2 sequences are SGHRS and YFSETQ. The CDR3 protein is CASRREGGRGTDTQYF. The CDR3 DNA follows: TGCGCCAGCAGACGGGAAGGGGGAAGGGGCACAGATACGCAGTATTTT.

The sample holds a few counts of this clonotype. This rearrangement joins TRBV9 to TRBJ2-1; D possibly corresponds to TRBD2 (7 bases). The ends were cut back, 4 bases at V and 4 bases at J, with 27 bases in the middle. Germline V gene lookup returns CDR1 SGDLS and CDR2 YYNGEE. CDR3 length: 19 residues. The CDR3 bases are TGTGCCAGCAGCAAAGAGGGAGGGGGTAGGCGGGAGCCTTACAATGAGCAGTTCTTC. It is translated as CASSKEGGGRREPYNEQFF.

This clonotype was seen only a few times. For the CDR3, the DNA is TGTGCCAGCAGCTCTGGACTAGCGGGGGGGATGGAGCAGTACTTC. Its protein is CASSSGLAGGMEQYF. The gene calls are TRBV5-4 and TRBJ2-7, with TRBD2 matching 15 bases. Trimming took 3 bases from V and 7 from J; bases not matched to a gene: 5. CDR1 and CDR2 (germline): SGHNT, YYREEE (reference sequence). CDR3 length: 15 residues.

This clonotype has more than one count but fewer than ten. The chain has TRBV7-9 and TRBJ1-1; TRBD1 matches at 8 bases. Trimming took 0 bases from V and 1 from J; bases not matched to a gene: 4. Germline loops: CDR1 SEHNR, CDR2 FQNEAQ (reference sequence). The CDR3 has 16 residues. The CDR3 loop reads CASSLAWTGTNTEAFF. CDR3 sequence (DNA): TGTGCCAGCAGCTTAGCATGGACAGGGACGAACACTGAAGCTTTCTTT.

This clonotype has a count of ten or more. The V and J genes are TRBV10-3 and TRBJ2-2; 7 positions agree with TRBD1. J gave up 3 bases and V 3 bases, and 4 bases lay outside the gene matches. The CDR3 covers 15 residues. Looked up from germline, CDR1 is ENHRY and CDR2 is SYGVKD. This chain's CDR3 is CAISDRTGDTGELFF. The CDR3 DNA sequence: TGTGCCATCAGTGACCGGACAGGCGACACCGGGGAGCTGTTTTTT.

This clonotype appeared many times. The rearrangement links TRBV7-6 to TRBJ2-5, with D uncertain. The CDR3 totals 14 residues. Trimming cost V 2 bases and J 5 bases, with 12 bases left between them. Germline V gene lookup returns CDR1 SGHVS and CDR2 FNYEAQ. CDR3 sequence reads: CASSLSSLRETQYF. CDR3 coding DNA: TGTGCCAGCAGCTTAAGTTCTCTAAGGGAGACCCAGTACTTC. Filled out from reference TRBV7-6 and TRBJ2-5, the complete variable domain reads GAGVSQSPRYKVTKRGQDVALRCDPISGHVSLYWYRQALGQGPEFLTYFNYEAQQDKSGLPNDRFSAERPEGSISTLTIQRTEQRDSAMYRCASSLSSLRETQYFGPGTRLLVL.

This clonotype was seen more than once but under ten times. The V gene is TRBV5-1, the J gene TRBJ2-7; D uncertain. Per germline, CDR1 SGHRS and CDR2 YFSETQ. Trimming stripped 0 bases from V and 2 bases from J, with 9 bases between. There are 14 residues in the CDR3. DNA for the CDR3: TGCGCCAGCAGCTTGGACGTCACCACCTACGAGCAGTACTTC. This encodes CASSLDVTTYEQYF.

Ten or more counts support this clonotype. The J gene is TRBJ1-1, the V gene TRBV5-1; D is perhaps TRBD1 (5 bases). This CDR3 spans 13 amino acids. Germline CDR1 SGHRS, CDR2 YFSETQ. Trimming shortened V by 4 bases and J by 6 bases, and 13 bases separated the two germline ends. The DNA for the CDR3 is TGCGCCAGCAGCCCGAATGACAGAGCTGAAGCTTTCTTT. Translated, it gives CASSPNDRAEAFF.

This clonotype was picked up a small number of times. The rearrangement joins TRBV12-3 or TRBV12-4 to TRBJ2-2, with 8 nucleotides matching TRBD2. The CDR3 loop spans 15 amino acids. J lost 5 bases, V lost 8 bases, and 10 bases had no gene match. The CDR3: CASSDRGGGTGELFF. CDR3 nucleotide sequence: TGTGCCAGCTCCGACCGGGGGGGCGGAACCGGGGAGCTGTTTTTT.

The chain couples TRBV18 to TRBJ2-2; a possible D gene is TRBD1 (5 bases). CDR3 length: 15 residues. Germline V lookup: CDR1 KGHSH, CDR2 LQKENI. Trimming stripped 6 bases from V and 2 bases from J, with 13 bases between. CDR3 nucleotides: TGTGCCAGCTCGCCCGCGACAGCTAACACCGGGGAGCTGTTTTTT. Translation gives CASSPATANTGELFF.

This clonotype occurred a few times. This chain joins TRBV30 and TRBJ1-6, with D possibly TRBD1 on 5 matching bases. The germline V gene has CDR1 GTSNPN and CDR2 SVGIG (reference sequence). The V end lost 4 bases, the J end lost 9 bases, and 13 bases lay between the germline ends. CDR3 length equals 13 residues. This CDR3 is CAWTIPGSSPLHF. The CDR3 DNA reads TGTGCCTGGACGATCCCAGGGAGTTCACCCCTCCACTTT.

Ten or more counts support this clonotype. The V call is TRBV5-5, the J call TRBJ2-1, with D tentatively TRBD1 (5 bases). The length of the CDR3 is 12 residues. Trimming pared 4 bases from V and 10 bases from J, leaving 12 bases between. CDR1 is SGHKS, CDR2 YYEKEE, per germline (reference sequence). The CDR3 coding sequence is TGTGCCAGCAGCCGAGGACAAGGCGAGCAGTTCTTC. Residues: CASSRGQGEQFF.

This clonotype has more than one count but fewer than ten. The CDR3 region is CSVRAPYEQYF. The CDR3, as DNA: TGCAGCGTTCGGGCGCCCTACGAGCAGTACTTC. The chain carries TRBV29-1 and TRBJ2-7; no firm D call. Trimming left V 5 bases short and J 2 bases short, with 7 bases between. Germline V gene sequence: CDR1 SQVTM, CDR2 ANQGSEA. CDR3 length equals 11 residues.

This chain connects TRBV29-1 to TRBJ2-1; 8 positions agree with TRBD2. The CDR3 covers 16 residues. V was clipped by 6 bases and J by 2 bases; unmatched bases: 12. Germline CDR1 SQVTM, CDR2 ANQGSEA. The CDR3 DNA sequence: TGCAGCGTGGAGAAGATCCTCGGGGGGGCCTACAATGAGCAGTTCTTC. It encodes CSVEKILGGAYNEQFF.